This TCR beta chain was identified in a study of shared clonotypes between healthy human individuals. V shed 7 bases, J shed 5 bases, and the junction held 10 bases outside the gene matches. The germline V gene has CDR1 MDHEN and CDR2 SYDVKM. The CDR3 runs 14 residues. Findings of the study overall: Between a few donors, naive CD4 clonotypes were shared at a level of approximately 5%. Memory subsets generally showed lower estimated richness than naive subsets.

TCRdb keeps only in-frame clones here, not all; method: immunoSEQ multiplex PCR. The sample yields 1.6 million or so clones, approximately 98.5% seen once. This clone was seen once. Its antigen is still unknown. The sequencing input was naive CD4+ T cells sorted from blood. Subset described: CD45RA+ positively selected. The sequence derives from a man aged 30 to 39 in good health. V and J are TRBV28 and TRBJ2-7; 8 bases are a match to TRBD2. DNA for the CDR3: TGTGCCAGCACTATTGTCGGGAGGGGCCACGAGCAGTACTTC. Its protein product is CASTIVGRGHEQYF.